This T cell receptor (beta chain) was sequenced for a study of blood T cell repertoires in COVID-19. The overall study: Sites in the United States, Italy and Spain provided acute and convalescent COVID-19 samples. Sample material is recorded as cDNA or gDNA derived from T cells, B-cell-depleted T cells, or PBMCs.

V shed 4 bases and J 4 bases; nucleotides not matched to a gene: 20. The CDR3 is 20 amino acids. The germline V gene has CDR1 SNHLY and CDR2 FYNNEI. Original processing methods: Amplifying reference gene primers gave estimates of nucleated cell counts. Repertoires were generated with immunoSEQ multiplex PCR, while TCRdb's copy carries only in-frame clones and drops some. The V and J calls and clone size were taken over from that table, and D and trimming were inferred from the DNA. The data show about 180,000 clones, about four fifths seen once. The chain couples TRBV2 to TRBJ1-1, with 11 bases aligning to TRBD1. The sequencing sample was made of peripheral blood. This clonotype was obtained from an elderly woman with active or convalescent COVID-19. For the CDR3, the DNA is TGTGCCAGCAGTGCGGGGTTAGGGACAGGGGGTGTCCGATCTGTCACTGAAGCTTTCTTT. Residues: CASSAGLGTGGVRSVTEAFF.